This entry concerns a single T cell receptor (beta chain). As yet, its antigen is unknown. The data were obtained in a study of cytomegalovirus exposure and HLA in healthy donors. Study-wide findings and caveats: Specificity of a few CMV-associated chains for CMV antigens was verified in vitro. A later analysis found that most CMV-associated TCR beta chains appeared HLA-restricted.

PCR used 60 Vbeta primers and 13 Jbeta primers. In the study's own analysis: An analysis performed later counted about 80 million unique TCR beta chains (approximately 10 million of them shared). Sequencing was performed with immunoSEQ multiplex PCR; in TCRdb, only in-frame clones are kept and a portion is missing. That table furnishes V, J and clone size, whereas the DNA furnished D and trimming. The sample contains roughly 95,000 clones, around four fifths of which appear only once. When sampled, the donors appeared nominally healthy, though they likely had unrecorded immune exposures. Trimming stripped 5 bases from V and 3 bases from J, with 11 bases between. The CDR3 contains 13 residues. Per the germline V gene, CDR1 is WSHSY and CDR2 is SAAADI.

Sequencing input: PBMCs. The chain links TRBV10-2 to TRBJ2-7; weak D call: TRBD1 (5 bases). The TCR comes from a man aged 25 to 40 in good health and CMV-seropositive. The CDR3 sequence: CASSPTVYYEQYF. The CDR3, as DNA: TGCGCCAGCAGTCCGACAGTCTACTACGAGCAGTACTTC.